This TCR beta chain was observed in a study of blood T cell repertoires in COVID-19. Study details: Samples taken during acute and convalescent COVID-19 were collected in the United States, Italy and Spain. T cells, B-cell-depleted T cells, or PBMCs provided the cDNA or gDNA that served as material.

As originally analysed: By means of reference gene primer amplification, nucleated cell counts were estimated. Repertoires were generated with immunoSEQ multiplex PCR, while TCRdb's copy carries only in-frame clones and drops some. V, J and clone size are those of that table, while D and trimming were read from the DNA. The profile shows 200,000 to 300,000 clones, about 87% of them singletons. The CDR3 length is 15 residues. V lost 2 bases and J lost 5, with 15 bases in between. Germline assignment: CDR1 LGHDT and CDR2 YNNKEL (reference sequence). Material: peripheral blood. This TCR came from a man aged 60 to 69 who had recovered from COVID-19. The J gene is TRBJ1-1, the V gene TRBV3-1 (or the pseudogene TRBV3-2); D ambiguous. The CDR3 sequence: CASSQLGNPPTEAFF. The DNA of the CDR3 is TGTGCCAGCAGCCAATTGGGCAATCCACCTACTGAAGCTTTCTTT.